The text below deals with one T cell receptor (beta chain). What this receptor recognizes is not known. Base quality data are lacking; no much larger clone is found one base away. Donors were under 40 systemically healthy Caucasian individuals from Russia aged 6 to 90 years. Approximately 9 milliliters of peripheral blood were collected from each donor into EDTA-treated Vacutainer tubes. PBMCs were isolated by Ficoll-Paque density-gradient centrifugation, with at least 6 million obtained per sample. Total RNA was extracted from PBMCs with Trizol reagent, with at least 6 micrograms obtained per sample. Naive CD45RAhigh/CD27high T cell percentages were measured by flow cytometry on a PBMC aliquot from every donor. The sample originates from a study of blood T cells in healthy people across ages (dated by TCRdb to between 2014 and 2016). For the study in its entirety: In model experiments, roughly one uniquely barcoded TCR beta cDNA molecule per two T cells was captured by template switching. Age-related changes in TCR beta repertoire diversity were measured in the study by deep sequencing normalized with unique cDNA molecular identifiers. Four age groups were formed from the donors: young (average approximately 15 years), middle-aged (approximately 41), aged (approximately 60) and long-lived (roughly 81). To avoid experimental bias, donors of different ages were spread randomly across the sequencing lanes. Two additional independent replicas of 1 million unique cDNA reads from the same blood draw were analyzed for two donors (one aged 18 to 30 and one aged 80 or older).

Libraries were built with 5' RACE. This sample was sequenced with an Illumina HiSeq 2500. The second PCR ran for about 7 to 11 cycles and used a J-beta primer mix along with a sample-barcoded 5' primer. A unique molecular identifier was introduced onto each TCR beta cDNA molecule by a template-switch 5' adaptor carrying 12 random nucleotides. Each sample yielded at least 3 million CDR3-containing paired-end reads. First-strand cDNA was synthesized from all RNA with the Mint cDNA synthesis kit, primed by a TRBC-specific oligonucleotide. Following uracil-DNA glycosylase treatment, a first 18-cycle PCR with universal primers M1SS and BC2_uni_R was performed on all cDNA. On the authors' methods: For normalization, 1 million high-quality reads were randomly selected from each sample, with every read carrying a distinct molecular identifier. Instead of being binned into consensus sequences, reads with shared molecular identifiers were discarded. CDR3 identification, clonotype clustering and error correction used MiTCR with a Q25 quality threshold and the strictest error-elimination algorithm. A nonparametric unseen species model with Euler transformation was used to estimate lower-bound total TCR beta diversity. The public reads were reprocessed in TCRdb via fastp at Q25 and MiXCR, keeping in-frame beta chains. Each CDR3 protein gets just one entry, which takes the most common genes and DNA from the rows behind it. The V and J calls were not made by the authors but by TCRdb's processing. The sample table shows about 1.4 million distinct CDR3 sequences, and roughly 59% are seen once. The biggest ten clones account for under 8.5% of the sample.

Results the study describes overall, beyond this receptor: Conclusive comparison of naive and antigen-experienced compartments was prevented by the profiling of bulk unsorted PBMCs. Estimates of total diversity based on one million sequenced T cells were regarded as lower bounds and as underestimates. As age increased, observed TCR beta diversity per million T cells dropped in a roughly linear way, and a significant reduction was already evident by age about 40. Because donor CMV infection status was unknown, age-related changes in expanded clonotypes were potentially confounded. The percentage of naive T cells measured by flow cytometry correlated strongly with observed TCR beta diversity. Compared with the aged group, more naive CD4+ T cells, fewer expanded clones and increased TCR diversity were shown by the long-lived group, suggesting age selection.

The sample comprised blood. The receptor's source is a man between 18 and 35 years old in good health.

The CDR3 amino acid sequence is: CASSKTGPGRNQPQHF. Read as DNA, the sequence is TGTGCCAGCAGCAAGACAGGGCCGGGCAGGAATCAGCCCCAGCATTTT. In this chain, TRBV12-3 or TRBV12-4 is recombined with TRBJ1-5; 7 nucleotides in the junction match TRBD1. From V the trimming removes 6 bases and from J it removes 4 bases, while the gene matches leave 12 bases of the junction unaccounted for. The CDR3 goes from the cysteine to the phenylalanine over 16 residues. CDR3 DNA only is kept here, 48 bases in frame from base 1.